This T cell receptor (beta chain) was captured in a study of naive and memory T cell subsets. Two oligonucleotides, mixed equimolar, formed the beta constant-region primer covering TRBC1 and TRBC2. Four rounds of PCR amplified the ligated cDNA using nested alpha and beta constant-region primers plus SP2. MiXCR was run by TCRdb on the UMI-ligation and nested PCR reads, yielding one entry per CDR3 protein. The sample lists 95,000 to 150,000 distinct CDR3 sequences; approximately 37% were seen once. Cells stained for CD3, CD4, CD8, CD45RA, CD27 and viability were sorted into four CD45RA/CD27 subsets. The CDR3 totals 14 residues. CDR1 is LGHNT and CDR2 is FRNRAP in the germline V gene. Trimming removed 6 bases at V and 2 bases at J, with 13 bases between. Overall study findings and caveats: Naive and memory subsets had different power law exponents for TCR abundance.

A remark on this clonotype: Its antigen is not identified.

Material for sequencing was central memory CD4+ T cells from blood. The chain uses TRBV12-5 and TRBJ1-2; D perhaps matches TRBD1 (6 bases). The TCR sequence derives from a human donor in good health. CDR3 sequence reads: CASGQQGLNYGYTF. CDR3 nucleotides: TGTGCTAGTGGGCAACAGGGATTAAACTATGGCTACACCTTC.